These 26 T cell receptor beta chains were sequenced from one sample in a study of OX40 agonist ivuxolimab in advanced cancers. Profiled with immunoSEQ multiplex PCR; TCRdb holds only in-frame clones, not every one. The sample carries approximately 7,500 clones, 74% recorded once. Specimen: CD4+ or CD8+ T cells sorted from blood, collected in a trial of the OX40 agonist ivuxolimab. These receptors all stem from an adult with an advanced solid tumor such as melanoma, head and neck, liver or kidney cancer.

The chain links TRBV28 to TRBJ2-7; 8 positions agree with TRBD2. Trimming removed 2 bases from V and 5 bases from J; junction bases left unmatched: 14. The CDR3 covers 17 residues. CDR1 is MDHEN, CDR2 SYDVKM, per germline. The CDR3 nucleotides are TGTGCCAGCAGTTTAAATCCGTTGATAGCGGGACGCAACGAGCAGTACTTC. Translation: CASSLNPLIAGRNEQYF.

The chain recombines TRBV27 with TRBJ1-1; a weak D match, TRBD1 (5 bases). Deletions cut 3 bases from V and 4 bases from J, with 9 bases between. CDR1 and CDR2 (germline): MNHEY, SMNVEV (reference sequence). The CDR3 spans 13 residues. The CDR3 DNA follows: TGTGCCAGCAGTTTCGGGGGTACCACTGAAGCTTTCTTT. It codes for CASSFGGTTEAFF.

The J gene is TRBJ1-1, the V gene TRBV2; 11 bases match TRBD1. The CDR3 has 17 amino acids. The germline V gene has CDR1 SNHLY and CDR2 FYNNEI. J was trimmed by 5 bases and V by 4 bases; bases with no gene match: 12. The CDR3 sequence: CASSGVGTGGLGTEAFF. The CDR3 coding sequence is TGTGCCAGCAGTGGGGTGGGGACAGGGGGACTAGGGACTGAAGCTTTCTTT.

V usage is TRBV29-1 and J usage is TRBJ2-7, with a possible D match to TRBD1 (6 bases). The germline V and J ends were trimmed by 4 bases and 4 bases, with 14 bases remaining between them. Germline V gene lookup returns CDR1 SQVTM and CDR2 ANQGSEA. CDR3 size: 13 residues. CDR3 loop: CSVGIGTQYEQYF. The CDR3 region has the DNA TGCAGCGTTGGGATCGGGACACAGTACGAGCAGTACTTC.

V usage is TRBV11-1 and J usage is TRBJ2-4; D perhaps matches TRBD2 (6 bases). CDR1 is SGHAT and CDR2 is FQDESV in the germline V gene (reference sequence). The CDR3 runs to 14 residues. With 5 bases removed from V and 6 bases from J, the gap between germline ends came to 14 bases. CDR3 protein: CASSGGLALNIQYF. DNA for the CDR3: TGTGCCAGCAGCGGAGGGTTGGCTTTAAACATTCAGTACTTC.

The chain links TRBV21-1 to TRBJ2-3; TRBD2 is taken as the D call from the table, unchecked against the DNA. TRBV21-1 is classified as a pseudogene. The CDR3 loop spans 15 amino acids. CDR3 in DNA: TGTGCCAGCAGCACCCTTGTCATCTACACAGATACGCAGTATTTT. It is translated as CASSTLVIYTDTQYF.

This clone has a single count. The chain carries TRBV7-8 and TRBJ1-6; the match to TRBD1 covers 9 bases. Germline values: CDR1 SGHVS, CDR2 FQNEAQ. J lost 11 bases, V lost 5 bases, and 10 bases had no gene match. The CDR3 has 15 amino acids. In DNA, the CDR3 is TGTGCCAGCAGCCTCGGGACAGGGAGTCTGACACCCCTCCACTTT. The encoded protein is CASSLGTGSLTPLHF. The full variable domain, with the rest looked up from reference TRBV7-8 and TRBJ1-6, is GAGVSQSPRYKVAKRGQDVALRCDPISGHVSLFWYQQALGQGPEFLTYFQNEAQLDKSGLPSDRFFAERPEGSVSTLKIQRTQQEDSAVYLCASSLGTGSLTPLHFGNGTRLTVT.

The chain is built from TRBV2 and TRBJ1-1; the D is unclear. Trimming pared 6 bases from V and 3 bases from J, leaving 8 bases between. Germline V CDR1 and CDR2: SNHLY, FYNNEI. This CDR3 has 12 residues. The CDR3 is CASRASYTEAFF. CDR3 sequence (DNA): TGTGCCAGCAGGGCCTCGTACACTGAAGCTTTCTTT.

V usage is TRBV19 and J usage is TRBJ2-2; D not resolved. From germline, CDR1 is LNHDA and CDR2 SQIVND (reference sequence). V dropped 8 bases and J dropped 5 bases, with 6 bases sitting between them. This CDR3 contains 11 residues. This chain's CDR3 is CASGYTGELFF. Here the CDR3 DNA reads TGTGCCAGTGGATATACCGGGGAGCTGTTTTTT.

V is TRBV15 and J is TRBJ2-4; D is perhaps TRBD1 or TRBD2 (5 bases each). CDR3 length: 15 residues. CDR1 and CDR2 from the germline V gene are LNHNV and YYDKDF (reference sequence). Trimming shortened V by 0 bases and J by 4 bases, and 10 bases separated the two germline ends. CDR3 DNA: TGTGCCACCAGCAGAGAGGGGGTAGAGAAAAACATTCAGTACTTC. Translating gives CATSREGVEKNIQYF. The variable domain in full, with the rest retrieved from reference TRBV15 and TRBJ2-4, is DAMVIQNPRYQVTQFGKPVTLSCSQTLNHNVMYWYQQKSSQAPKLLFHYYDKDFNNEADTPDNFQSRRPNTSFCFLDIRSPGLGDTAMYLCATSREGVEKNIQYFGAGTRLSVL.

The chain uses TRBV7-8 and TRBJ1-5; the match to TRBD1 covers 7 bases. Germline V lookup: CDR1 SGHVS, CDR2 FQNEAQ. The CDR3 has 16 amino acids. V lost 4 bases and J lost 8; bases outside the gene matches: 14. The CDR3, as DNA: TGTGCCAGCAGCTCACCCCGGACAGGACGACAGGAGCCCCAGCATTTT. It is translated as CASSSPRTGRQEPQHF.

This chain uses TRBV11-2 with TRBJ1-3; 10 positions match TRBD1. The CDR3 loop spans 15 amino acids. V was pared by 5 bases and J by 5 bases, with 6 bases of the junction left unmatched. CDR1 and CDR2 (germline): SGHAT, FQNNGV. CDR3 residues: CASSPGTGVRNTIYF. The CDR3 DNA is TGTGCCAGCAGCCCAGGGACAGGGGTCAGAAACACCATATATTTT.

J is TRBJ2-5 and V is TRBV9; 10 nucleotides agree with TRBD2. V lost 0 bases to trimming and J lost 2 bases; unmatched junction nucleotides: 10. Germline V lookup: CDR1 SGDLS, CDR2 YYNGEE. The CDR3 loop spans 18 amino acids. The CDR3 DNA follows: TGTGCCAGCAGCGTAGAGAGTAGCGGGGGGCCTGGGCAAGAGACCCAGTACTTC. It yields the protein CASSVESSGGPGQETQYF.

The V gene is TRBV6-1, the J gene TRBJ1-5, with a weak D call TRBD1 (5 bases). Trimming took off 5 bases at V and 5 bases at J, with 13 bases between the two ends. The CDR3 contains 14 residues. Germline loops: CDR1 MNHNS, CDR2 SASEGT. The CDR3: CASSSSGGYQPQHF. The CDR3 DNA follows: TGTGCCAGCAGTTCCTCGGGGGGATATCAGCCCCAGCATTTT.

The chain uses TRBV6-5 and TRBJ1-2; 8 bases align to TRBD1. The CDR3 has 15 residues. CDR1 is MNHEY and CDR2 is SVGAGI in the germline V gene. V trimming: 3 bases; J trimming: 4 bases; junction bases outside the gene matches: 7. Here the CDR3 reads CASSYGTGLSYGYTF. In DNA form, the CDR3 reads TGTGCCAGCAGTTATGGGACAGGCCTCTCCTATGGCTACACCTTC.

V and J are TRBV27 and TRBJ1-1, with a weak D call TRBD1 (5 bases). This CDR3 spans 14 amino acids. V lost 2 bases to trimming and J lost 4 bases, with 11 bases between them. The V gene's germline CDR1 is MNHEY and CDR2 SMNVEV (reference sequence). The CDR3 sequence is CASSLGGIGTEAFF. The DNA of the CDR3 is TGTGCCAGCAGTTTAGGGGGGATTGGCACTGAAGCTTTCTTT.

The chain recombines TRBV27 with TRBJ2-5; TRBD2 matches at 8 bases. V shed 4 bases and J 2 bases; nucleotides not matched to a gene: 12. The CDR3 is 17 residues long. Germline V gene lookup returns CDR1 MNHEY and CDR2 SMNVEV (reference sequence). DNA for the CDR3: TGTGCCAGCAGTTCGCCGGGGGGGGGCGTTTGGCAAGAGACCCAGTACTTC. Protein: CASSSPGGGVWQETQYF.

This clone showed up just a few times. The rearrangement joins TRBV6-1 to TRBJ2-7; D call uncertain. Germline loops: CDR1 MNHNS, CDR2 SASEGT. CDR3 length equals 11 residues. V was clipped by 5 bases and J by 1 base, with 3 bases between them. CDR3 sequence (DNA): TGTGCCAGCAGTCCTTCCTACGAGCAGTACTTC. It translates to CASSPSYEQYF.

This chain connects TRBV19 to TRBJ2-7; D might be TRBD1 (6 bases). The CDR3 spans 15 residues. V was pared by 3 bases and J by 4 bases, with 16 bases between. Germline CDR1 is LNHDA and CDR2 is SQIVND (reference sequence). The chain's CDR3 is CASSMGAGSGYEQYF. CDR3 coding DNA: TGTGCCAGTAGTATGGGGGCAGGGTCGGGGTACGAGCAGTACTTC.

The rearrangement links TRBV4-1 to TRBJ2-2; possibly TRBD1 or TRBD2 for D (5 bases each). Trimming stripped 3 bases from V and 4 bases from J, with 9 bases between. Looked up from germline, CDR1 is MGHRA and CDR2 is YSYEKL. The CDR3 covers 14 residues. The CDR3 sequence: CASSQGVGTGELFF. The CDR3, as DNA: TGCGCCAGCAGCCAGGGGGTCGGCACCGGGGAGCTGTTTTTT.

This clone has only a few counts. Other nucleotide sequences in the sample specify the same CDR3. The CDR3 DNA reads TGTGCCAGCAGCTTAAGTACCGTCACTGAAGCTTTCTTT. Protein: CASSLSTVTEAFF. The chain uses TRBV7-9 and TRBJ1-1; D unresolved. Trimming shortened V by 2 bases and J by 4 bases, and 8 bases separated the two germline ends. CDR3 length equals 13 residues. Germline lookup yields CDR1 SEHNR and CDR2 FQNEAQ (reference sequence). Together with reference TRBV7-9 and TRBJ1-1, the CDR3 gives the full variable domain: DTGVSQNPRHKITKRGQNVTFRCDPISEHNRLYWYRQTLGQGPEFLTYFQNEAQLEKSRLLSDRFSAERPKGSFSTLEIQRTEQGDSAMYLCASSLSTVTEAFFGQGTRLTVV.

The chain uses TRBV12-5 and TRBJ1-1; D is ambiguous. V lost 0 bases to trimming and J lost 5 bases, with 4 bases between them. Per the germline V gene, CDR1 is LGHNT and CDR2 is FRNRAP. The CDR3 is made up of 12 amino acids. The CDR3 region is CASGLVGTEAFF. DNA for the CDR3: TGTGCTAGTGGTTTGGTAGGAACTGAAGCTTTCTTT.

The chain joins TRBV15 to TRBJ2-2; no reliable D call. The CDR3 covers 16 residues. Germline values: CDR1 LNHNV, CDR2 YYDKDF (reference sequence). The V gene lost 4 bases and the J gene lost 9 bases, with 21 bases spanning the gap. This chain's CDR3 is CATSTPRALTSRELFF. DNA of the CDR3: TGTGCCACCAGCACCCCCCGGGCCCTAACCTCACGGGAGCTGTTTTTT.

This chain joins TRBV10-3 and TRBJ2-7; no clear D. Germline lookup yields CDR1 ENHRY and CDR2 SYGVKD. Trimming removed 6 bases at V and 1 base at J, with 1 base between. The CDR3 loop spans 10 amino acids. CDR3 residues: CAIRSYEQYF. CDR3 in DNA: TGTGCCATCAGATCCTACGAGCAGTACTTC.

J is TRBJ2-1 and V is TRBV28; TRBD2 matches at 12 bases. Looked up from germline, CDR1 is MDHEN and CDR2 is SYDVKM. This CDR3 region has 15 residues. Trimming at V came to 3 bases and at J to 6 bases, leaving 3 bases not matched to a gene. CDR3 sequence (DNA): TGTGCCAGCAGTTTCCTAGCGGGAGGGGGCAATGAGCAGTTCTTC. Translation: CASSFLAGGGNEQFF.

This clone was counted a few times. The rearrangement uses TRBV2 and TRBJ2-1; D not resolved. Germline V lookup: CDR1 SNHLY, CDR2 FYNNEI. V was trimmed by 11 bases and J by 3 bases, leaving 20 bases between them. CDR3 length equals 15 residues. CDR3 in DNA: TGTGCCGGACCTCTGGGAACTGGGTTCTACAATGAGCAGTTCTTC. Its translation is CAGPLGTGFYNEQFF.